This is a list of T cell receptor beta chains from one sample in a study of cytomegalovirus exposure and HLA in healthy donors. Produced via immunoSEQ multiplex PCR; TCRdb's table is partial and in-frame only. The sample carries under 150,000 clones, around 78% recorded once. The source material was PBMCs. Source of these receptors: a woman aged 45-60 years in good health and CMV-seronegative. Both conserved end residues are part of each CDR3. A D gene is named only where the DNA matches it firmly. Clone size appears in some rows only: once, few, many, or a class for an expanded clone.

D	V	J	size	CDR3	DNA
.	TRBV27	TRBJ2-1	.	CASSLWQNNEQFF	TGTGCCAGCAGTTTGTGGCAAAACAATGAGCAGTTCTTC
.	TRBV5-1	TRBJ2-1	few	CASSLVQGNEQFF	TGCGCCAGCAGCTTGGTACAGGGCAATGAGCAGTTCTTC
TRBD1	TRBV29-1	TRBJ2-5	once	CSVDPRTGHFETQYF	TGCAGCGTTGACCCCCGGACAGGGCACTTCGAGACCCAGTACTTC
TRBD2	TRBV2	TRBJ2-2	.	CASSPLAVLTGELFF	TGTGCCAGCAGCCCACTAGCGGTACTCACCGGGGAGCTGTTTTTT
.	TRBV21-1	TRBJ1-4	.	CASSNHLVRVPNEKLFF	TGTGCCAGCAGCAACCATCTAGTCAGGGTGCCAAATGAAAAACTGTTTTTT
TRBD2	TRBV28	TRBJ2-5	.	CASSLFGSGGASETQYF	TGTGCCAGCAGTTTATTTGGATCGGGAGGAGCGTCAGAGACCCAGTACTTC
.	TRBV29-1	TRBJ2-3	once	CSVPNRSTGVTDTQYF	TGCAGCGTACCCAACAGGAGTACAGGAGTCACAGATACGCAGTATTTT
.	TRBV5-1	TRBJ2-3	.	CASSSMGRVTDTQYF	TGCGCCAGCAGCTCGATGGGCAGGGTAACAGATACGCAGTATTTT
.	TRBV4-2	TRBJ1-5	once	CASSQDQGSNQPQHF	TGTGCCAGCAGCCAAGATCAGGGGTCCAATCAGCCCCAGCATTTT
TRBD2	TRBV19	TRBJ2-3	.	CASSILAGRTDTQYF	TGTGCCAGTAGTATACTAGCGGGACGCACAGATACGCAGTATTTT
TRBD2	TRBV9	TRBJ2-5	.	CASSPDWGGTAGETQYF	TGTGCCAGCAGCCCGGACTGGGGGGGGACGGCGGGGGAGACCCAGTACTTC
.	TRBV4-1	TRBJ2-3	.	CASSPVSTGTSTDTQYF	TGCGCCAGCAGCCCCGTATCTACGGGAACTAGCACAGATACGCAGTATTTT
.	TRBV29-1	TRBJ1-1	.	CSVGGTEAFF	TGCAGCGTTGGAGGCACTGAAGCTTTCTTT
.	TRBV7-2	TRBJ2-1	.	CASSLDPAGGYNEQFF	TGTGCCAGCAGCTTAGACCCTGCAGGGGGGTACAATGAGCAGTTCTTC
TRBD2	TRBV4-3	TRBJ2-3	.	CASSPGLAGTDTQYF	TGCGCCAGCAGCCCTGGACTAGCGGGCACAGATACGCAGTATTTT
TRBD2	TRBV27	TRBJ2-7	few	CASSLLAGGQVRYEQYF	TGTGCCAGCAGTTTATTAGCGGGAGGGCAAGTTCGGTACGAGCAGTACTTC
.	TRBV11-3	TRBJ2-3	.	CASSPGATWGRHRTDTQYF	TGTGCCAGCAGCCCCGGGGCAACGTGGGGGCGGCATCGCACAGATACGCAGTATTTT
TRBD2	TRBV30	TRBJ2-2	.	CAWSVVSGIFPGELFF	TGTGCCTGGAGTGTAGTTAGCGGGATTTTTCCCGGGGAGCTGTTTTTT
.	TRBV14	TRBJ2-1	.	CASSQDLGPGGDEQFF	TGTGCCAGCAGCCAAGATTTAGGCCCGGGCGGGGATGAGCAGTTCTTC
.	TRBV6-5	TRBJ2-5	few	CASSYSGGTQETQYF	TGTGCCAGCAGTTACTCTGGCGGGACTCAAGAGACCCAGTACTTC
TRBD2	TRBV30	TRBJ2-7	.	CAWSVAGLAYYEQYF	TGTGCCTGGAGTGTAGCCGGACTAGCGTACTACGAGCAGTACTTC